A selection of T cell receptor beta chains follows, all from one sample in a study of PD-1 blockade in classical Hodgkin lymphoma. Here immunoSEQ multiplex PCR was the method, and the copy in TCRdb shows in-frame clones only, minus some. The sample shows tens of thousands of clones, about 77% of them seen only once. The material sequenced was peripheral blood mononuclear cells (PBMCs), taken at baseline. All receptors derive from a human donor with classical Hodgkin lymphoma. The CDR3 runs from the conserved cysteine through the conserved F or W. A D gene is named only where the DNA matches it firmly. Not every row has a clone size; where given, it reads once, few, many or a size class.

>TRBV14|NA|TRBD2|15|TRBJ2-1
TGTGCCAGCAGCCGAGGGACTAGCGTCTACAATGAGCAGTTCTTC
CASSRGTSVYNEQFF
>TRBV4-1|NA|NA|13|TRBJ2-2
TGCGCCAGCAGCCAGTCAGCCACCGGGGAGCTGTTTTTT
CASSQSATGELFF
>TRBV13|NA|TRBD1|13|TRBJ1-3
TGTGCCAGTCTGGGACAGTCTGGAAACACCATATATTTT
CASLGQSGNTIYF
>TRBV5-1|NA|NA|15|TRBJ2-7
TGCGCCAGCAGCTTGGAATCGGAATGGGGATACGAGCAGTACTTC
CASSLESEWGYEQYF
>TRBV7-8|NA|NA|13|TRBJ2-7
TGTGCCAGCAGCACCGGGCCATCCGACGAGCAGTACTTC
CASSTGPSDEQYF
>TRBV19|NA|NA|15|TRBJ1-1
TGTGCCAGTAGTCCTCTTTGGGGCCCGAGGGCGGAAGCTTTCTTT
CASSPLWGPRAEAFF
>TRBV2|NA|NA|13|TRBJ2-5
TGTGCCAGCAGTGTTTTTCTCCAAGAGACCCAGTACTTC
CASSVFLQETQYF
>TRBV14|NA|TRBD1|15|TRBJ2-1
TGTGCCAGCAGCCGACCAGCGACAGGGGAAAATGAGCAGTTCTTC
CASSRPATGENEQFF
>TRBV9|NA|NA|15|TRBJ2-5
TGTGCCAGCAGCGTAGGTCAGCTGATCCAAGAGACCCAGTACTTC
CASSVGQLIQETQYF
>TRBV9|NA|NA|15|TRBJ1-4
TGTGCCAGCAGCGTGCGGGGGATTAGTAATGAAAAACTGTTTTTT
CASSVRGISNEKLFF
>TRBV6-5|NA|NA|15|TRBJ2-4
TGTGCCAGCAGTTACTCGGCAGGGGCCCAAAACATTCAGTACTTC
CASSYSAGAQNIQYF
>TRBV5-1|NA|NA|14|TRBJ2-7
TGCGCCAGCAGCTTCCAGGGTGGGGCCTACGAGCAGTACTTC
CASSFQGGAYEQYF
>TRBV5-6|NA|NA|12|TRBJ2-2
TGTGCCAGCAGCGAGAACACCGGGGAGCTGTTTTTT
CASSENTGELFF
>TRBV10-3|few|NA|16|TRBJ2-6
TGTGCCATCAGTGCCGGCAGGGGGGCCGGGGCCAACGTCCTGACTTTC
CAISAGRGAGANVLTF
>TRBV6-6|NA|NA|11|TRBJ1-2
TGTGCCAGCAGTTACTACAGAGGCTACACCTTC
CASSYYRGYTF
>TRBV7-2|NA|TRBD1|15|TRBJ1-2
TGTGCCAGCAGCTTCCCCGCAGGGGGTCAAGAAGGCTACACCTTC
CASSFPAGGQEGYTF
>TRBV21-1|NA|NA|12|TRBJ2-7
TGTGCCAGCAGCAAAGCGGCCTACGAGCAGTACTTC
CASSKAAYEQYF
>TRBV19|many|NA|15|TRBJ1-2
TGTGCCAGTAGAGACCTTAGGGGTGCGAACTATGGCTACACCTTC
CASRDLRGANYGYTF
>TRBV5-6|NA|NA|13|TRBJ2-4
TGTGCCAGCACCTCTAAGAGCCAAAACATTCAGTACTTC
CASTSKSQNIQYF
>TRBV5-4|NA|TRBD1|14|TRBJ2-7
TGTGCCAGCAGCTTGGGGACAGGCCTCTACGAGCAGTACTTC
CASSLGTGLYEQYF
>TRBV7-7|NA|NA|15|TRBJ2-7
TGTGCCAGCAGCTTAGGGTCAGGAGACTCCTACGAGCAGTACTTC
CASSLGSGDSYEQYF
>TRBV2|few|TRBD2|19|TRBJ2-5
TGTGCCAGCAGTGAAGGGCGGGGAGCGGGGGGCGTCTGGGGAGAGACCCAGTACTTC
CASSEGRGAGGVWGETQYF
>TRBV5-4|NA|TRBD1|14|TRBJ1-2
TGTGCCAGCAGCGACCGACAGGGGGATTATGGCTACACCTTC
CASSDRQGDYGYTF
>TRBV6-5|NA|NA|14|TRBJ1-4
TGTGCCAGCAGTCGAACGGGGGGCAGCGAAAAACTGTTTTTT
CASSRTGGSEKLFF
>TRBV7-2|NA|TRBD2|18|TRBJ2-5
TGTGCCAGCAGCTTAGAGTGGAGCGGGGGGGCCGTTCGTGAGACCCAGTACTTC
CASSLEWSGGAVRETQYF
>TRBV4-3|NA|TRBD1|16|TRBJ1-1
TGCGCCAGCACCGAAGGACAGGGACGATTGAACACTGAAGCTTTCTTT
CASTEGQGRLNTEAFF
>TRBV12-5|NA|NA|13|TRBJ2-7
TGTGCTAGTGGTTTGGGCAACTCCTACGAGCAGTACTTC
CASGLGNSYEQYF
>TRBV5-4|NA|NA|13|TRBJ2-7
TGTGCCATCAAAGCCGAGGGTACTATCGAGCAGTACTTC
CAIKAEGTIEQYF
>TRBV25-1|NA|NA|15|TRBJ1-6
TGTGCCAGCAGTGAATGGGGCAGGGACCGATCACCCCTCCACTTT
CASSEWGRDRSPLHF
>TRBV6-6|NA|TRBD1|15|TRBJ1-3
TGTGCCAGCAGTTTGACAGGGGGCTCTGGAAACACCATATATTTT
CASSLTGGSGNTIYF
>TRBV4-1|NA|TRBD1|16|TRBJ1-5
TGCGCCAGCAGCCAACTTCCGGGACAGGGGTTCCAGCCCCAGCATTTT
CASSQLPGQGFQPQHF
>TRBV2|few|TRBD1|13|TRBJ2-7
TGTGCCAGCCAGAGGACAGGGACCTACGAGCAGTACTTC
CASQRTGTYEQYF
>TRBV6-5|NA|NA|13|TRBJ2-7
TGTGCCAGCAGTGACGATGGGTTCTACGAGCAGTACTTC
CASSDDGFYEQYF
>TRBV4-3|NA|NA|15|TRBJ2-7
TGCGCCAGCAGCCAAGATAGGGGCAGGGCTTACGAGCAGTACTTC
CASSQDRGRAYEQYF
>TRBV7-9|once|NA|15|TRBJ2-7
TGTGCCAGCAGCCCTGGGAATAGGGCATCCTACGAGCAGTACTTC
CASSPGNRASYEQYF
>TRBV11-2|NA|NA|13|TRBJ2-1
TGTGCCAGCAGCTTGAGTACGGCGCACGAGCAGTTCTTC
CASSLSTAHEQFF
>TRBV7-2|NA|TRBD2|15|TRBJ2-5
TGTGCCAGCAGCTCGGGACTAGCGGGGGGAGAGACCCAGTACTTC
CASSSGLAGGETQYF
>TRBV11-2|NA|TRBD2|17|TRBJ2-7
TGTGCCAGCAGCTTAGGTCCCCCTAGCGGGGGAGACTACGAGCAGTACTTC
CASSLGPPSGGDYEQYF
>TRBV21-1|NA|NA|16|TRBJ2-7
TGTGCCAGCAGCAAATTTTCGGCAGGGAGTCCCTACGAGCAGTACTTC
CASSKFSAGSPYEQYF
>TRBV7-9|NA|NA|15|TRBJ2-2
TGTGCCAGCAGCTTGGGACGTGAGGCGTCCGGGGAGCTGTTTTTT
CASSLGREASGELFF
>TRBV9|NA|NA|15|TRBJ2-3
TGTGCCAGCAGCGTAGGACCAACTGGGTCGGATACGCAGTATTTT
CASSVGPTGSDTQYF
>TRBV5-1|NA|NA|14|TRBJ1-6
TGCGCCAGCAGCTTGGACCTAGGAGATTCACCCCTCCACTTT
CASSLDLGDSPLHF
>TRBV29-1|NA|NA|12|TRBJ2-1
TGCAGCGTTCGCACAGCCCACAATGAGCAGTTCTTC
CSVRTAHNEQFF
>TRBV29-1|NA|TRBD1|15|TRBJ2-1
TGCAGCGTGGGATCCGGGACAGGAACCTACAATGAGCAGTTCTTC
CSVGSGTGTYNEQFF
>TRBV2|NA|NA|13|TRBJ2-1
TGTGCCAGCAGTTCCCAGGGGAGTGAGGAGCAGTTCTTC
CASSSQGSEEQFF
>TRBV2|NA|NA|11|TRBJ1-2
TGTGCCAGCAGTGTCGCGTGGGGCTACACCTTC
CASSVAWGYTF
>TRBV19|NA|TRBD2|16|TRBJ2-5
TGTGCCAGTAGTATAGATCTAGCGGGGGGGCAAGAGACCCAGTACTTC
CASSIDLAGGQETQYF
>TRBV29-1|NA|NA|11|TRBJ2-3
TGCAGCGAAGGGACTTTAGATACGCAGTATTTT
CSEGTLDTQYF
>TRBV4-2|NA|NA|14|TRBJ1-5
TGTGCCAGCAGCCCCGGCAGGGCCAATCAGCCCCAGCATTTT
CASSPGRANQPQHF
>TRBV27|NA|TRBD1|14|TRBJ1-3
TGTGCCAGCAGCGGCAGGGGGCGGTGGAAACACATATATTTT
CASSGRGRWKHIYF
>TRBV4-1|NA|TRBD1|16|TRBJ2-7
TGCGCCAGCAGCCAAGGAGTTGGGGGACAGGGGAAACCGCAGTACTTC
CASSQGVGGQGKPQYF
>TRBV5-4|once|NA|14|TRBJ2-7
TGTGCCAGCAGCTTGGGACAGGTCTTAGGCGAGCAGTACTTC
CASSLGQVLGEQYF
>TRBV19|once|NA|12|TRBJ1-1
TGTGCCAGTAGGCTGATGGACACTGAAGCTTTCTTT
CASRLMDTEAFF